Listed here is a single T cell receptor beta chain. Its antigen is unidentified. This entry belongs to a study of Ad26.COV2.S vaccination and SARS-CoV-2 variants. Study background: Ad26.COV2.S shots went into the muscle once or twice, 56 days apart.

Study-level points and caveats: Vaccine recipients had higher spike-specific TCR breadth than placebo recipients. Responses of T cells in total may have been underestimated by the TCR breadth and depth analyses.

This CDR3 has 14 amino acids. The treatment here: some 19 received Ad26.COV2.S at low or high dose, single or two shots; a few received placebo; per-sample allocation not given. Day 63 after the first vaccine or placebo injection was the time point for sampling. Profiled with immunoSEQ multiplex PCR; TCRdb holds only in-frame clones, not every one. The profile shows over 200,000 clones, over 75% of them singletons. This receptor was taken from a person between 18 and 65 years old who received the Ad26.COV2.S COVID-19 vaccine or a placebo. The genes are TRBV21-1 and TRBJ1-4. TRBV21-1 is a listed pseudogene. The material sequenced was peripheral blood, taken in a trial of Ad26.COV2.S vaccine versus placebo. CDR3 amino acids: CASSKHGFHEKLFF. The CDR3 nucleotides are TGTGCCAGCAGCAAACACGGTTTCCATGAAAAACTGTTTTTT.